What follows are 5 T cell receptor beta chains derived from one specimen sequenced in a study of shared T cell receptors in the human thymus. The protocol was immunoSEQ multiplex PCR, while the TCRdb copy is restricted to in-frame clones and leaves out a portion. The sample carries 720,000 or so clones, roughly 88% recorded once. In addition, the sample was reused for a study of human thymus T cells.

Sequenced: thymocytes. The receptors come from a girl under three years old with a congenital heart defect.

In DNA form, the CDR3 reads TGTGCCAGCAGCTATCCTCGAGGGGGGGCAAGGAATTCACCCCTCCACTTT. It is translated as CASSYPRGGARNSPLHF. The V and J genes are TRBV7-2 and TRBJ1-6; tentatively, D is TRBD1 (6 bases). CDR3 length equals 17 residues. Germline loops: CDR1 SGHTA, CDR2 FQGNSA. Trimming cost V 4 bases and J 7 bases, with 20 bases left between them.

The V gene is TRBV5-5, the J gene TRBJ1-2, with D perhaps matching TRBD1 (5 bases). Germline values: CDR1 SGHKS, CDR2 YYEKEE (reference sequence). This CDR3 contains 13 residues. V shed 0 bases and J shed 2 bases, with 5 bases lying between them. CDR3: CASSLGQNYGYTF. CDR3 coding DNA: TGTGCCAGCAGCTTGGGACAGAACTATGGCTACACCTTC. Full variable domain (outside the CDR3, taken from reference TRBV5-5 and TRBJ1-2): DAGVTQSPTHLIKTRGQQVTLRCSPISGHKSVSWYQQVLGQGPQFIFQYYEKEERGRGNFPDRFSARQFPNYSSELNVNALLLGDSALYLCASSLGQNYGYTFGSGTRLTVV.

The chain employs TRBV5-6 and TRBJ2-1; D is possibly TRBD2 (6 bases). The germline gives CDR1 SGHDT, CDR2 YYEEEE. This CDR3 region has 16 residues. V was clipped by 3 bases and J by 4 bases, with 17 bases between them. CDR3 DNA sequence: TGTGCCAGCAGCTGGGGGGATGGGGGGTCTTACAATGAGCAGTTCTTC. As protein: CASSWGDGGSYNEQFF.

The rearrangement links TRBV30 to TRBJ2-1, with TRBD2 matching 14 bases. The CDR3 covers 17 residues. CDR1 and CDR2 (germline): GTSNPN, SVGIG (reference sequence). V lost 4 bases to trimming and J lost 1 base; unmatched junction nucleotides: 6. Here the CDR3 DNA reads TGTGCCTGGAAGACTAGCGGGGGGGCGATGTCCTACAATGAGCAGTTCTTC. As protein: CAWKTSGGAMSYNEQFF.

V usage is TRBV6-5 and J usage is TRBJ1-3, with 7 positions matching TRBD1. Looked up from germline, CDR1 is MNHEY and CDR2 is SVGAGI. J was trimmed by 0 bases and V by 4 bases; bases with no gene match: 6. This CDR3 spans 16 amino acids. The CDR3 sequence: CASSLGQVLSGNTIYF. The CDR3 nucleotides read TGTGCCAGCAGTTTAGGACAGGTACTCTCTGGAAACACCATATATTTT.